Below are 22 T cell receptor beta chains sequenced from a single sample in a study of blood T cell repertoires in COVID-19. Generated by immunoSEQ multiplex PCR, the TCRdb table keeps only in-frame clones and is missing some. The table shows about 97,000 clones, with about 86% occurring only once. Sequenced sample: peripheral blood. These receptors were taken from a human donor in a cohort sampled during active COVID-19.

This chain links TRBV9 with TRBJ1-1, with D uncertain. The CDR3 contains 14 residues. Deletions cut 4 bases from V and 1 base from J, with 11 bases between. The germline V gene has CDR1 SGDLS and CDR2 YYNGEE. The DNA for the CDR3 is TGTGCCAGCAGCATAGGGCTGCCGAACACTGAAGCTTTCTTT. Amino acid sequence: CASSIGLPNTEAFF.

The chain has TRBV3-1 (or the pseudogene TRBV3-2) and TRBJ1-1; 8 bases match TRBD1. This CDR3 has 16 residues. Trimming at V came to 1 base and at J to 6 bases, leaving 10 bases not matched to a gene. Germline values: CDR1 LGHDT, CDR2 YNNKEL (reference sequence). This CDR3 reads CASSQGQTGGRSEAFF. Here the CDR3 DNA reads TGTGCCAGCAGCCAAGGACAAACAGGGGGAAGGTCTGAAGCTTTCTTT.

The chain recombines TRBV7-3 with TRBJ2-3, with D possibly being TRBD1 (5 bases). In germline, CDR1 is SGHTA, CDR2 FQGTGA. V lost 5 bases, J lost 3 bases, and 15 bases lay in between. The CDR3 consists of 15 residues. The CDR3 bases are TGTGCCAGCAGCCGTACTGGGGCCGGGACAGATACGCAGTATTTT. Its protein product is CASSRTGAGTDTQYF.

The V gene is TRBV7-8, the J gene TRBJ2-3, with D perhaps TRBD2 (6 bases). With 2 bases removed from V and 0 bases from J, the gap between germline ends came to 12 bases. The germline V gene encodes CDR1 SGHVS and CDR2 FQNEAQ. The CDR3 is 16 residues long. The CDR3 DNA sequence: TGTGCCAGCAGCTTAATACTAGCTGCTAGCACAGATACGCAGTATTTT. This sequence encodes CASSLILAASTDTQYF. The complete variable domain, with remaining parts taken from reference TRBV7-8 and TRBJ2-3, reads GAGVSQSPRYKVAKRGQDVALRCDPISGHVSLFWYQQALGQGPEFLTYFQNEAQLDKSGLPSDRFFAERPEGSVSTLKIQRTQQEDSAVYLCASSLILAASTDTQYFGPGTRLTVL.

The rearrangement uses TRBV4-2 and TRBJ2-1; 11 bases align to TRBD2. The V and J ends lost 1 base and 4 bases, in that order; junction bases with no gene match: 3. Germline V gene data show CDR1 as LGHNA and CDR2 as YNFKEQ. This CDR3 region has 16 residues. For the CDR3, the DNA is TGTGCCAGCAGCCAAGTAACTAGCGGGGGATACAATGAGCAGTTCTTC. This sequence encodes CASSQVTSGGYNEQFF.

The rearrangement joins TRBV19 to TRBJ2-1, with TRBD2 identical over 13 bases. The CDR3 is made up of 15 amino acids. Germline-derived CDR1 and CDR2 are LNHDA and SQIVND (reference sequence). V was pared by 4 bases and J by 9 bases, with 6 bases of the junction left unmatched. The CDR3 nucleotides read TGTGCCAGTAGTAGAACTAGCGGGAGGGGGCGTGAGCAGTTCTTC. It specifies CASSRTSGRGREQFF. Full variable domain (remainder filled in from reference TRBV19 and TRBJ2-1): DGGITQSPKYLFRKEGQNVTLSCEQNLNHDAMYWYRQDPGQGLRLIYYSQIVNDFQKGDIAEGYSVSREKKESFPLTVTSAQKNPTAFYLCASSRTSGRGREQFFGPGTRLTVL.

This rearrangement joins TRBV2 to TRBJ1-1; 7 positions match TRBD1. Germline CDR1 and CDR2: SNHLY and FYNNEI. The junction had 9 bases not matched to a gene; V was cut back by 1 base and J by 7 bases. The CDR3 has 15 amino acids. CDR3 coding DNA: TGTGCCAGCAGTGAAGTGGGGGGCTCAGGGGGTGAAGCTTTCTTT. Translation gives CASSEVGGSGGEAFF. The full variable domain, rest sourced from reference TRBV2 and TRBJ1-1, is EPEVTQTPSHQVTQMGQEVILRCVPISNHLYFYWYRQILGQKVEFLVSFYNNEISEKSEIFDDQFSVERPDGSNFTLKIRSTKLEDSAMYFCASSEVGGSGGEAFFGQGTRLTVV.

This chain joins TRBV5-1 and TRBJ1-4; D unclear. This CDR3 region has 14 residues. Looked up from germline, CDR1 is SGHRS and CDR2 is YFSETQ. The germline V and J ends were trimmed by 2 bases and 8 bases, with 13 bases remaining between them. CDR3 loop: CASSLQGLEEKLFF. For the CDR3, the DNA is TGCGCCAGCAGCTTACAAGGCCTAGAAGAAAAACTGTTTTTT.

V usage is TRBV5-1 and J usage is TRBJ1-4, with D hard to call. Trimming cost V 4 bases and J 8 bases, with 24 bases left between them. The CDR3 loop spans 17 amino acids. The germline CDR1 and CDR2 sequences are SGHRS and YFSETQ. CDR3 bases: TGCGCCAGCAGCGAGGGTTGGGAACCTCAACTGGGGGAAAAACTGTTTTTT. Translated: CASSEGWEPQLGEKLFF.

V gene TRBV5-5 combines with J gene TRBJ2-7, with 7 positions matching TRBD1. The CDR3 contains 15 residues. With V trimmed by 0 bases and J by 2 bases, 5 bases remained unmatched. The germline V gene encodes CDR1 SGHKS and CDR2 YYEKEE (reference sequence). This chain's CDR3 is CASSLEGALTYEQYF. The CDR3 nucleotides are TGTGCCAGCAGCTTGGAGGGGGCCTTAACCTACGAGCAGTACTTC.

The chain uses TRBV7-9 and TRBJ1-2; 10 nucleotides align to TRBD1. V lost 5 bases and J lost 3; bases outside the gene matches: 9. CDR3 size: 16 residues. Germline V gene data show CDR1 as SEHNR and CDR2 as FQNEAQ (reference sequence). This CDR3 is CASSPAGTGAYYGYTF. The CDR3 bases are TGTGCCAGCAGCCCCGCCGGGACAGGGGCCTACTATGGCTACACCTTC.

This chain connects TRBV7-9 to TRBJ2-1; 7 bases are a match to TRBD1. V was pared by 7 bases and J by 8 bases, with 8 bases of the junction left unmatched. The germline gives CDR1 SEHNR, CDR2 FQNEAQ (reference sequence). The CDR3 length is 13 residues. CDR3: CASTRTGGDEQFF. In DNA form, the CDR3 reads TGTGCCAGCACCCGGACAGGAGGCGATGAGCAGTTCTTC.

CDR3 amino acids: CASSYIRTGGTEAFF. Written as DNA, the CDR3 is TGTGCCAGCAGTTACATTCGTACGGGAGGGACTGAAGCTTTCTTT. The chain employs TRBV6-5 and TRBJ1-1; D uncertain. Germline V CDR1 and CDR2: MNHEY, SVGAGI. The CDR3 has 15 amino acids. V lost 2 bases, J lost 5 bases, and 15 bases lay in between.

The rearrangement joins TRBV6-6 to TRBJ1-1; 7 bases match TRBD1. Germline lookup yields CDR1 MNHNY and CDR2 SVGAGI (reference sequence). CDR3 size: 13 residues. Trimming removed 6 bases from V and 4 bases from J; junction bases left unmatched: 5. This chain's CDR3 is CASSLGTATEAFF. In DNA, the CDR3 is TGTGCCAGCAGCTTGGGGACAGCCACTGAAGCTTTCTTT.

This clone was seen just once. The chain has TRBV30 and TRBJ1-4, with D unresolved. The germline V gene has CDR1 GTSNPN and CDR2 SVGIG (reference sequence). The CDR3 length is 14 residues. Trimming removed 0 bases from V and 0 bases from J, with 5 bases in between. CDR3 nucleotide sequence: TGTGCCTGGAGTGTGGGAGCAACTAATGAAAAACTGTTTTTT. Its translation: CAWSVGATNEKLFF.

V and J are TRBV27 and TRBJ2-7, with 10 bases matching TRBD1. The CDR3 sequence is 15 residues long. Germline trimming cut 1 base from V and 2 bases from J; bases unmatched to any gene: 2. Germline assignment: CDR1 MNHEY and CDR2 SMNVEV (reference sequence). The CDR3 coding sequence is TGTGCCAGCAGTTTATTGACAGGGGGCCCCTACGAGCAGTACTTC. It encodes CASSLLTGGPYEQYF.

The CDR3 protein is CASRTSGSQETQYF. CDR3 coding DNA: TGTGCCAGCAGGACTAGCGGGAGCCAAGAGACCCAGTACTTC. The J gene is TRBJ2-5, the V gene TRBV6-5; 12 nucleotides align to TRBD2. This CDR3 is built from 14 residues. Germline V gene data show CDR1 as MNHEY and CDR2 as SVGAGI. V lost 6 bases to trimming and J lost 1 base; unmatched junction nucleotides: 0.

This chain uses TRBV2 with TRBJ2-1, with a tentative D call TRBD1 (5 bases). Germline V gene sequence: CDR1 SNHLY, CDR2 FYNNEI. The CDR3 totals 15 residues. V lost 3 bases and J lost 3, with 12 bases in between. In DNA, the CDR3 is TGTGCCAGCAGTGATCAGGGATGGGGCTACAATGAGCAGTTCTTC. Protein sequence: CASSDQGWGYNEQFF.

The chain links TRBV7-9 to TRBJ2-5; 14 bases fit TRBD2. J was trimmed by 4 bases and V by 5 bases; bases with no gene match: 6. CDR3 length: 16 residues. The germline gives CDR1 SEHNR, CDR2 FQNEAQ (reference sequence). The CDR3: CASSHRLAGGAETQYF. DNA for the CDR3: TGTGCCAGCAGCCATCGACTAGCGGGAGGGGCAGAGACCCAGTACTTC.

V is TRBV2 and J is TRBJ2-1, with TRBD2 matching over 12 bases. The junction had 5 bases not matched to a gene; V was cut back by 4 bases and J by 7 bases. Germline loops: CDR1 SNHLY, CDR2 FYNNEI. The CDR3 has 15 amino acids. CDR3 DNA sequence: TGTGCCAGCAGTGGGACTAGCGGGATGGGAAATGAGCAGTTCTTC. It specifies CASSGTSGMGNEQFF. Using reference TRBV2 and TRBJ2-1 for the parts outside the CDR3, the full variable domain is EPEVTQTPSHQVTQMGQEVILRCVPISNHLYFYWYRQILGQKVEFLVSFYNNEISEKSEIFDDQFSVERPDGSNFTLKIRSTKLEDSAMYFCASSGTSGMGNEQFFGPGTRLTVL.

This chain joins TRBV6-5 and TRBJ2-3, with 9 bases identical to TRBD1. Germline CDR1 reads MNHEY; CDR2 reads SVGAGI. The CDR3 has 16 amino acids. V was clipped by 0 bases and J by 3 bases; unmatched bases: 4. The CDR3 DNA sequence: TGTGCCAGCAGTTACTCGAAGACAGGGGGAACAGATACGCAGTATTTT. As protein: CASSYSKTGGTDTQYF.

The CDR3, as DNA: TGCGCCAGCAGTGATTTTGTCAGAAGCACTGAAGCTTTCTTT. Its protein is CASSDFVRSTEAFF. The chain joins TRBV10-1 to TRBJ1-1; D gene unclear. The germline gives CDR1 WNHNN, CDR2 SYGVQD (reference sequence). Trimming took 3 bases from V and 4 from J, leaving 12 bases between them. This CDR3 is built from 14 residues.